This T cell receptor delta chain was identified in a study of γδ T cells in repeated Plasmodium falciparum infection. Study as a whole: Malian repertoires were sampled cross-sectionally without transmission and longitudinally through febrile malaria.

This clone was counted many times. This may stem from a read error, because a much larger clone lies one nucleotide away. The sample holds other DNA sequences that translate to the same CDR3. TCRdb repeated clone calling on the multiplex PCR reads with CATT. The table records over 90,000 delta-chain clones, 0.85% to 1% of them present only once. The sequenced material came from gamma-delta T cells from blood. This clonotype was sampled from a pool of human donors (malaria-infected and uninfected, not separated).

CDR3 in amino acids: CALAIGGYQRADKLIF. Written as DNA, the CDR3 is TGTGCTCTTGCAATAGGGGGATACCAGCGAGCCGATAAGCTCATCTTT. This chain connects TRDV1 to TRDJ1; 9 bases align to TRDD3. The CDR3 sequence is 16 residues long. Germline CDR1 is TSWWSYY and CDR2 is QGS.